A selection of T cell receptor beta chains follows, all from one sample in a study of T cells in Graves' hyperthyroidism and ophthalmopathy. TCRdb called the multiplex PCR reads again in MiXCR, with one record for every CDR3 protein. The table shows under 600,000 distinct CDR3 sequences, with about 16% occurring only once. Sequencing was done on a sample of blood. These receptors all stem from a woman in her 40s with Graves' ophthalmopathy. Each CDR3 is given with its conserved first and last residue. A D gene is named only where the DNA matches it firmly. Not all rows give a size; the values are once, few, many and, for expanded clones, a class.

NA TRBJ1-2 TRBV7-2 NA CAISDSGQIYGYTF TGTGCCATCAGTGACTCGGGACAAATCTATGGCTACACCTTC
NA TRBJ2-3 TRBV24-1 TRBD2 CATSRGVVDTQYF TGTGCCACCAGCCGGGGGGTAGTAGATACGCAGTATTTT
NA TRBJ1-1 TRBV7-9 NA CACSRQENTEAFF TGTGCCTGCAGCCGTCAAGAAAACACTGAAGCTTTCTTT
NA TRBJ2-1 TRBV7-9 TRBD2 CASRPSGRGNEQFF TGTGCCAGCAGACCTAGCGGGAGAGGTAATGAGCAGTTCTTC
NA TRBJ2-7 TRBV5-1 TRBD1 CASSLDWGTGVDEQYF TGCGCCAGCAGCTTGGACTGGGGGACAGGGGTGGACGAGCAGTACTTC
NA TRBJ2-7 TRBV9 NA CASSVVPSPDYEQYF TGTGCCAGCAGCGTAGTCCCTTCGCCAGACTACGAGCAGTACTTC
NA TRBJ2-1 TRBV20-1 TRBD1 CSARTGTGGRSETTSSYNEQFF TGCAGTGCTAGGACCGGGACAGGGGGTCGTTCCGAAACCACTAGCTCCTACAATGAGCAGTTCTTC
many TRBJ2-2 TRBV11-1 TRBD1 CASSFLQGAGELFF TGTGCCAGCAGCTTCCTACAGGGGGCCGGGGAGCTGTTTTTT
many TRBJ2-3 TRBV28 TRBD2 CASSSRVTTLGTSADTQYF TGTGCCAGCAGTTCTCGCGTCACTACTCTCGGGACTAGCGCTGATACGCAGTATTTT
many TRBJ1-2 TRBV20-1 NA CSARGGRNYGYTF TGCAGTGCTAGGGGGGGTAGGAACTATGGCTACACCTTC
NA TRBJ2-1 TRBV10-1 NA CASSGAGTDNEQFF TGCGCCAGCAGTGGGGCAGGGACGGATAATGAGCAGTTCTTC
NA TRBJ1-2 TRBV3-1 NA CASSQGWDYTF TGTGCCAGCAGCCAAGGGTGGGACTACACCTTC
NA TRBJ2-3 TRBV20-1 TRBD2 CSAQGLAGGAPGTQYF TGCAGTGCTCAGGGACTAGCGGGGGGGGCCCCGGGGACGCAGTATTTT
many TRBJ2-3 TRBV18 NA CASSPRGIADTQYF TGTGCCAGCTCACCACGGGGCATCGCAGATACGCAGTATTTT
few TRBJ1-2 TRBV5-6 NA CASTHGGGYTF TGTGCCAGCACCCACGGAGGCGGCTACACCTTC
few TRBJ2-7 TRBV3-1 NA CASSLLGGPYEQYF TGTGCCAGCAGCCTACTGGGGGGGCCCTACGAGCAGTACTTC
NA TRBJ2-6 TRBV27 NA CASSFGILSGANVLTF TGTGCCAGCAGTTTTGGCATCCTCTCTGGGGCCAACGTCCTGACTTTC
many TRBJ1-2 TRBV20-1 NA CSARGDNYGYTF TGCAGTGCTAGAGGGGACAACTATGGCTACACCTTC
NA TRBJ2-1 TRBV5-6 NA CASSSQLTNEQFF TGTGCCAGCAGCTCGCAGCTGACCAATGAGCAGTTCTTC
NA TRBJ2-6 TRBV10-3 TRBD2 CAIREGLAGPVPFSGANVLTF TGTGCCATCAGAGAGGGACTAGCGGGGCCAGTCCCCTTCTCTGGGGCCAACGTCCTGACTTTC
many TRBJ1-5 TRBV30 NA CAWSQGMDQPQHF TGTGCCTGGAGTCAGGGAATGGATCAGCCCCAGCATTTT
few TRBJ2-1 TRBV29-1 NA CSVGPRGLSYNEQFF TGCAGCGTAGGGCCGCGGGGCCTCTCCTACAATGAGCAGTTCTTC
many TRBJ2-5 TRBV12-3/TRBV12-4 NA CASSLALGQGLAETQYF TGTGCCAGCAGTTTAGCGCTCGGCCAGGGGTTAGCGGAGACCCAGTACTTC
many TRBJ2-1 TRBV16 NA CASSDGSSYNEQFF TGTGCCAGCAGCGACGGTAGCTCCTACAATGAGCAGTTCTTC
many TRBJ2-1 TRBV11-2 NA CASSLGLAGVGNEQFF TGTGCCAGCAGCTTAGGTCTGGCAGGGGTGGGTAATGAGCAGTTCTTC
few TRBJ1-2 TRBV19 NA CASSWNYGYTF TGTGCCAGTAGTTGGAACTATGGCTACACCTTC
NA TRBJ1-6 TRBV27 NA CASSLGPVRNNSPLHF TGTGCCAGCAGTTTGGGGCCCGTCAGGAATAATTCACCCCTCCACTTT
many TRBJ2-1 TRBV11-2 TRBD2 CASSLIAGVREQFF TGTGCCAGCAGCTTAATAGCGGGAGTTCGTGAGCAGTTCTTC
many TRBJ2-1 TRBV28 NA CASRAGGARDVDEQFF TGTGCCAGCAGGGCTGGGGGGGCACGAGACGTGGATGAGCAGTTCTTC
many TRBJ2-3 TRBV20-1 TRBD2 CSVLSGTRTDTQYF TGCAGTGTCCTGAGCGGGACCCGCACAGATACGCAGTATTTT
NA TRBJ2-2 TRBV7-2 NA CASSLAGLAFPGELFF TGTGCCAGCAGCTTAGCGGGTCTAGCATTCCCCGGGGAGCTGTTTTTT
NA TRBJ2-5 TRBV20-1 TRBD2 CSAKVGRGDQETQYF TGCAGTGCTAAAGTGGGGAGGGGAGACCAAGAGACCCAGTACTTC
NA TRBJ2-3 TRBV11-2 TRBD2 CASSLGLADTRNTQYF TGTGCCAGCAGCTTAGGTCTAGCGGATACCCGGAATACGCAGTATTTT
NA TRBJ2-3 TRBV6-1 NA CASSLQAWGTDTQYF TGTGCCAGCAGTCTCCAGGCCTGGGGCACAGATACGCAGTATTTT
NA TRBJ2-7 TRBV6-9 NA CASSYPGLDTYEQYF TGTGCCAGCAGTTACCCGGGACTTGACACCTACGAGCAGTACTTC
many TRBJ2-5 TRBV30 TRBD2 CAWLPGGGRTQYF TGTGCCTGGCTCCCGGGGGGAGGAAGGACCCAGTACTTC
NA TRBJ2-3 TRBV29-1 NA CSVVGAEKYTDTQYF TGCAGCGTTGTCGGCGCGGAGAAATACACAGATACGCAGTATTTT
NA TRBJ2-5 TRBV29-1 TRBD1 CSVEPHRGLQETQYF TGCAGCGTTGAACCCCACAGGGGGCTCCAAGAGACCCAGTACTTC
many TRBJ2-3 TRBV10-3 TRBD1 CAINAPDRDGTDTQYF TGTGCCATCAATGCCCCGGACAGGGACGGCACAGATACGCAGTATTTT
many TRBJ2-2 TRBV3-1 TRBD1 CASSQRDRGTGELFF TGTGCCAGCAGCCAACGCGACAGGGGGACCGGGGAGCTGTTTTTT
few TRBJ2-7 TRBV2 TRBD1 CASSGQAAYEQYF TGTGCCAGTTCTGGACAGGCGGCCTACGAGCAGTACTTC
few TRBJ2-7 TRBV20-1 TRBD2 CSAPVRGGNYEQYF TGCAGTGCTCCCGTCCGGGGGGGCAACTACGAGCAGTACTTC
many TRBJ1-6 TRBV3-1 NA CASSPLGGGARTLHF TGTGCCAGCAGCCCGTTGGGGGGAGGGGCTAGGACCCTCCACTTT
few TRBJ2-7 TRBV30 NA CAWSPPGAGGAYEQYF TGTGCCTGGAGTCCACCCGGTGCTGGCGGGGCGTACGAGCAGTACTTC
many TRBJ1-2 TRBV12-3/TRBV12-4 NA CASSRDAKKEGYTF TGTGCCAGCAGCCGGGACGCGAAAAAGGAGGGCTACACCTTC
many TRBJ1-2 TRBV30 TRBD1 CAWTNQGARTSGYTF TGTGCCTGGACGAATCAGGGGGCGCGTACCTCTGGCTACACCTTC
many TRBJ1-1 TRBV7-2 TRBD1 CASSTYRGPEAFF TGTGCCAGCAGCACATATAGGGGGCCTGAAGCTTTCTTT
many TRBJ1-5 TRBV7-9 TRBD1 CASSRGTDSNQPQHF TGTGCCAGCAGCAGAGGGACAGATAGCAATCAGCCCCAGCATTTT
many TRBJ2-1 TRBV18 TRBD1 CASSLPGTGGNEQFF TGTGCCAGCTCACTCCCGGGGACAGGGGGCAATGAGCAGTTCTTC
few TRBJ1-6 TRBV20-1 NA CSASRGTKSPLHF TGCAGTGCATCGAGGGGCACGAAATCACCCCTCCACTTT
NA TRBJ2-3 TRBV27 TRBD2 CASSELAGGRTQYF TGTGCCAGCAGTGAACTAGCGGGAGGGAGAACGCAGTATTTT
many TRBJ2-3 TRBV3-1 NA CASSQLLGDTQYF TGTGCCAGCAGCCAACTCCTCGGAGATACGCAGTATTTT
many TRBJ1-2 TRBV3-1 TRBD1 CASSQERYRGENYGYTF TGTGCCAGCAGCCAAGAACGGTACAGGGGCGAGAACTATGGCTACACCTTC
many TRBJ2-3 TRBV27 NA CASSLLSYTQYF TGTGCCAGCAGTTTACTATCTTATACGCAGTATTTT